This T cell receptor beta chain is from a study of blood T cell repertoires in COVID-19. About the research overall: Whether acute or convalescent, the COVID-19 samples came from the United States, Italy and Spain. The analysed material was cDNA or gDNA that came from T cells, B-cell-depleted T cells, or PBMCs.

The CDR3 has 15 residues. Germline loops: CDR1 SGHDT, CDR2 YYEEEE. V lost 3 bases and J 1 base, leaving 13 bases between the germline ends. Per the original methods: By means of reference gene primer amplification, nucleated cell counts were estimated. The assay was immunoSEQ multiplex PCR, and TCRdb's table has in-frame clones only and misses some. V, J and clone size are taken as reported in that table, and D and trimming were inferred from the DNA itself. The table records approximately 70,000 clones, under 90% of them present only once. Sequencing was performed on peripheral blood. The V call is TRBV5-6, the J call TRBJ1-1, with D perhaps matching TRBD1 (6 bases). The receptor's source is an older man with active or convalescent COVID-19. The CDR3 sequence: CASSYRAYWNTEAFF. CDR3 in DNA: TGTGCCAGCAGCTACAGGGCTTACTGGAACACTGAAGCTTTCTTT.